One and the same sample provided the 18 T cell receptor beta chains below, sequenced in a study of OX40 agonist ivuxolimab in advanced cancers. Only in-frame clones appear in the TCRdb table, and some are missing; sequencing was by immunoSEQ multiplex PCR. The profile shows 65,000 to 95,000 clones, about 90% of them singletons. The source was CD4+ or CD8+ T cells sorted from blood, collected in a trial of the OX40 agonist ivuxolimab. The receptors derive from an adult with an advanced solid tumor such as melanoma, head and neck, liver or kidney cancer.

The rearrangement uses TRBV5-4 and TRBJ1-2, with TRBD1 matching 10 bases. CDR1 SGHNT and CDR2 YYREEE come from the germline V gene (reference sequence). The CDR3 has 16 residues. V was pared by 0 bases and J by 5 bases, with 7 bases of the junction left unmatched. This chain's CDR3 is CASSLDRQGANYGYTF. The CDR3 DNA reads TGTGCCAGCAGCTTGGATAGACAGGGGGCGAATTATGGCTACACCTTC.

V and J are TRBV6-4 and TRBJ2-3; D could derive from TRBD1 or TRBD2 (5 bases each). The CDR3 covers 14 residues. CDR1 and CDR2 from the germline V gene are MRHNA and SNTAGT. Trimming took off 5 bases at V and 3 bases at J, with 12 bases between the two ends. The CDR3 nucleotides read TGTGCCAGCAGTCGCCTCGGGACGACAGATACGCAGTATTTT. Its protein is CASSRLGTTDTQYF.

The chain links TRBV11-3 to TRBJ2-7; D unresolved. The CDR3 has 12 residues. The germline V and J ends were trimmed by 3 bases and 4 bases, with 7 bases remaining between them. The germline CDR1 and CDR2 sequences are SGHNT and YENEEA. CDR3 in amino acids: CASSLGLYEQYF. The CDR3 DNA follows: TGTGCCAGCAGCTTGGGGTTATACGAGCAGTACTTC. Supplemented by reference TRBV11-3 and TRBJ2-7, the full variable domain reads EAGVVQSPRYKIIEKKQPVAFWCNPISGHNTLYWYLQNLGQGPELLIRYENEEAVDDSQLPKDRFSAERLKGVDSTLKIQPAELGDSAVYLCASSLGLYEQYFGPGTRLTVT.

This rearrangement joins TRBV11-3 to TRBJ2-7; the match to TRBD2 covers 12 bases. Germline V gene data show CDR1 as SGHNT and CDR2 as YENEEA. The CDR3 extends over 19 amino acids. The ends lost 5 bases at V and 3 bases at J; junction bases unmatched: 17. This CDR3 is CASSLGLAGSGVRFYEQYF. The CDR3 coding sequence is TGTGCCAGCAGCCTTGGACTAGCGGGGTCGGGAGTACGGTTCTACGAGCAGTACTTC.

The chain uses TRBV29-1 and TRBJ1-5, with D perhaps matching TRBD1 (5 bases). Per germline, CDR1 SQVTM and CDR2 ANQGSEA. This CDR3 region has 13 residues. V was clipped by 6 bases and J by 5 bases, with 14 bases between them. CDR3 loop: CSVTGGRDQPQHF. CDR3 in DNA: TGCAGCGTCACGGGGGGGAGAGATCAGCCCCAGCATTTT.

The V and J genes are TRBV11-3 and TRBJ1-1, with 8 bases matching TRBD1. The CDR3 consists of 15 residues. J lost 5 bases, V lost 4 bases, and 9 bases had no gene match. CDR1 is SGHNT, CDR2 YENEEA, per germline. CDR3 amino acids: CASSSRTGRGTEAFF. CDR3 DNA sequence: TGTGCCAGCAGCTCCCGGACAGGGAGGGGTACTGAAGCTTTCTTT.

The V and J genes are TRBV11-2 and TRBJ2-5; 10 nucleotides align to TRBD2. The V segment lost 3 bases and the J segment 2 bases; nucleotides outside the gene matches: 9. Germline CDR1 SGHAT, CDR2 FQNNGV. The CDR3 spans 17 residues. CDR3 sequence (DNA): TGTGCCAGCAGCTTTGGGTCTAGCGGGGGAATTCAAGAGACCCAGTACTTC. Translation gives CASSFGSSGGIQETQYF.

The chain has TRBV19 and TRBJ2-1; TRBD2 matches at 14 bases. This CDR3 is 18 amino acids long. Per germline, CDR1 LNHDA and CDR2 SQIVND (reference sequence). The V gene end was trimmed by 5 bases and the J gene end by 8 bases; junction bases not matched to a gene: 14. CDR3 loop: CASSPAWTSGRYKDEQFF. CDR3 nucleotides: TGTGCCAGTAGTCCCGCGTGGACTAGCGGGAGGTATAAGGATGAGCAGTTCTTC.

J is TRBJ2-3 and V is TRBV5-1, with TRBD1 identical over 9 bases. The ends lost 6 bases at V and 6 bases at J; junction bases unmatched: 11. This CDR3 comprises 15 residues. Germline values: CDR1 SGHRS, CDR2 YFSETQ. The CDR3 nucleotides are TGCGCCAGCATAACCGGGACAGGGTGGTCGGATACGCAGTATTTT. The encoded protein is CASITGTGWSDTQYF.

The CDR3 DNA reads TGTGCCAGCAGCCCGGACCAACCCACAGATACGCAGTATTTT. It is translated as CASSPDQPTDTQYF. V usage is TRBV5-6 and J usage is TRBJ2-3; D not certain. Trimming cost V 4 bases and J 2 bases, with 11 bases left between them. Germline CDR1 reads SGHDT; CDR2 reads YYEEEE. The CDR3 has 14 residues.

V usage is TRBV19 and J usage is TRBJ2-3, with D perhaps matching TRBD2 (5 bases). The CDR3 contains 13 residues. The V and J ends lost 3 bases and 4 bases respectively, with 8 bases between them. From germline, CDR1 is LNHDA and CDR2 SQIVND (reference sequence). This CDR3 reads CASSINGADTQYF. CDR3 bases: TGTGCCAGTAGTATTAACGGGGCAGATACGCAGTATTTT. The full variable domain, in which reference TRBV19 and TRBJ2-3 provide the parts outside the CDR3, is DGGITQSPKYLFRKEGQNVTLSCEQNLNHDAMYWYRQDPGQGLRLIYYSQIVNDFQKGDIAEGYSVSREKKESFPLTVTSAQKNPTAFYLCASSINGADTQYFGPGTRLTVL.

CDR3 amino acids: CASSLGLAGDVSETQYF. CDR3 coding DNA: TGCGCCAGCAGCTTGGGCCTAGCGGGAGATGTGTCAGAGACCCAGTACTTC. V and J are TRBV5-1 and TRBJ2-5, with 10 bases that match TRBD2. Germline V gives CDR1 SGHRS, CDR2 YFSETQ. The V and J ends lost 0 bases and 4 bases, in that order; junction bases with no gene match: 9. The CDR3 is 17 amino acids.

The CDR3 sequence: CASRLNAGSGRDTQYF. CDR3 nucleotides: TGCGCCAGCAGGCTCAATGCGGGTAGCGGGAGAGATACGCAGTATTTT. The chain uses TRBV5-1 and TRBJ2-3; 9 bases agree with TRBD2. Germline CDR1 reads SGHRS; CDR2 reads YFSETQ. The trim removed 5 bases at V and 5 bases at J, leaving 12 bases unmatched. This CDR3 spans 16 amino acids.

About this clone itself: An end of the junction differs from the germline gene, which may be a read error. The CDR3 DNA follows: TGTGCCAGTAGTATAGATCGGATCGGGACTAGCGGAGGAGGGGGGATCTTC. Amino acid sequence: CASSIDRIGTSGGGGIF. The gene calls are TRBV19 and TRBJ2-1; 11 bases fit TRBD2. CDR1 is LNHDA and CDR2 is SQIVND in the germline V gene (reference sequence). This CDR3 has 17 amino acids.

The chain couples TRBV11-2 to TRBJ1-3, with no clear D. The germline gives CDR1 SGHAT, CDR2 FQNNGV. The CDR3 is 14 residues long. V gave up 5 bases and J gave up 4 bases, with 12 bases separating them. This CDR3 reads CASSQQNFGNTIYF. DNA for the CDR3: TGTGCCAGCAGCCAACAGAATTTCGGAAACACCATATATTTT.

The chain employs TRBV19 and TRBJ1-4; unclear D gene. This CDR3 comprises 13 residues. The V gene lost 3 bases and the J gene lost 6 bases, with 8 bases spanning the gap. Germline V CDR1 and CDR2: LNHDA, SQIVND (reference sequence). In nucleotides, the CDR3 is TGTGCCAGTAGTATTAGGGTGGATGAAAAACTGTTTTTT. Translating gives CASSIRVDEKLFF.

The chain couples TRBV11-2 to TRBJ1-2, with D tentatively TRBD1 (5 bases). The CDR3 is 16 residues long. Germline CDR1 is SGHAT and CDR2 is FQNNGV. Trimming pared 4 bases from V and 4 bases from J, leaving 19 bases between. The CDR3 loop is CASSSLAGDGGYGYTF. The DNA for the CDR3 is TGTGCCAGCAGCTCCCTGGCCGGGGATGGGGGCTATGGCTACACCTTC.

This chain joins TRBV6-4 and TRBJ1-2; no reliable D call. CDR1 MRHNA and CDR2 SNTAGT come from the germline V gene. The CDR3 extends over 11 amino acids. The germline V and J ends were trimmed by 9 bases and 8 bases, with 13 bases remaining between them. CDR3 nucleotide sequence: TGTGCCAGGAAGACACCGCCCGGCTACACCTTC. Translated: CARKTPPGYTF.